Below, one T cell receptor beta chain is given with its context. Each individual provided 1 to 8 samples (taken pretreatment and on-treatment). The V gene end was trimmed by 6 bases and the J gene end by 5 bases; junction bases not matched to a gene: 6. The CDR3 runs 14 residues. The germline V gene has CDR1 SEHNR and CDR2 FQNEAQ (reference sequence). Libraries were prepared by immunoSEQ multiplex PCR; TCRdb keeps only in-frame clonotypes and omits some of them. The sample lists about 55,000 clones; 70% to 80% were seen once. This entry is derived from a study of PD-L1 blockade in urothelial cancer. Study overall: The patients' atezolizumab therapy, 1,200 mg intravenously every 3 weeks, started around 2014.

This rearrangement joins TRBV7-9 to TRBJ2-3, with 9 bases fitting TRBD1. Sequencing was performed on PBMCs, taken around atezolizumab (anti-PD-L1) treatment. The clonotype originates from a man aged 70 or older with urothelial cancer. CDR3 DNA sequence: TGTGCCAGCAGATTGGGACAGGGTGAAGATACGCAGTATTTT. Protein product: CASRLGQGEDTQYF.